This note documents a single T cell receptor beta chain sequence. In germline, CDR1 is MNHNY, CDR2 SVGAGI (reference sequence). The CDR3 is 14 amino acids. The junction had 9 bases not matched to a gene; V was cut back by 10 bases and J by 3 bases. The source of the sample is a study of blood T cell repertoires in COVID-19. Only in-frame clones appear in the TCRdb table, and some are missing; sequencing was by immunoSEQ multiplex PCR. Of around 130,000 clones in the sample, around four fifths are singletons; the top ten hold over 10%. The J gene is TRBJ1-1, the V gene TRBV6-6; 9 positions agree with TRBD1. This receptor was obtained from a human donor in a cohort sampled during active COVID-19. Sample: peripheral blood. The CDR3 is CATQWGQGDTEAFF. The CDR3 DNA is TGTGCCACCCAATGGGGACAGGGCGACACTGAAGCTTTCTTT.